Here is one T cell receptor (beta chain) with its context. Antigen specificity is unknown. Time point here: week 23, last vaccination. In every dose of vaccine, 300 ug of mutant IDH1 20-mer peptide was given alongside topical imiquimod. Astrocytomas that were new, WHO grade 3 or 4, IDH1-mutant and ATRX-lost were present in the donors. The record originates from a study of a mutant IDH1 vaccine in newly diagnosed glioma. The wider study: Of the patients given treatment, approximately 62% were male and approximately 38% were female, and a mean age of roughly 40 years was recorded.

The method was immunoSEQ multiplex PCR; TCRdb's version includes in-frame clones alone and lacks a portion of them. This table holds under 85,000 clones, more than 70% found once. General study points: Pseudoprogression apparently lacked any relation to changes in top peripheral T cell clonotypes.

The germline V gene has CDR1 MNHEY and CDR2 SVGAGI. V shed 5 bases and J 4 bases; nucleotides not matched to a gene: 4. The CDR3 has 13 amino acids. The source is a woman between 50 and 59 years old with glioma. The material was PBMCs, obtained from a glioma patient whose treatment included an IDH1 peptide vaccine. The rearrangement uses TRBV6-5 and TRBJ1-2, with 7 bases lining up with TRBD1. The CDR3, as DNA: TGTGCCAGCAGTCCGGGACAGACCTATGGCTACACCTTC. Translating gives CASSPGQTYGYTF.